Presented here are 14 T cell receptor beta chains from one specimen sequenced in a study of T cell responses to AZD1222 COVID-19 vaccine. Using immunoSEQ multiplex PCR, the repertoire was profiled, and TCRdb retains in-frame clones only, with some absent. The repertoire holds approximately 150,000 clones, approximately 90% seen once, with roughly 1.3% in the top ten. Here the sequenced sample was peripheral blood, taken 28 days after the second AZD1222 dose. The receptors derive from an adult who received the AZD1222 COVID-19 vaccine.

This chain connects TRBV28 to TRBJ1-2, with D possibly matching TRBD1 (5 bases). V dropped 6 bases and J dropped 5 bases, with 13 bases sitting between them. The CDR3 length is 13 residues. The germline V gene has CDR1 MDHEN and CDR2 SYDVKM. The CDR3 DNA sequence: TGTGCCAGCAGGGGGGACGGAATATATGGCTACACCTTC. Protein product: CASRGDGIYGYTF.

The rearrangement joins TRBV9 to TRBJ2-3; D gene ambiguous. Trimming pared 0 bases from V and 6 bases from J, leaving 26 bases between. The length of the CDR3 is 19 residues. CDR1 is SGDLS and CDR2 is YYNGEE in the germline V gene. Here the CDR3 reads CASSVDLPSLTLKVDTQYF. The CDR3 DNA sequence: TGTGCCAGCAGCGTAGACCTCCCAAGCTTGACCCTTAAAGTGGATACGCAGTATTTT.

The sample holds a few counts of this clone. This chain links TRBV5-4 with TRBJ2-7; 7 bases line up with TRBD1. The V gene end was trimmed by 2 bases and the J gene end by 2 bases; junction bases not matched to a gene: 4. Germline V gene lookup returns CDR1 SGHNT and CDR2 YYREEE (reference sequence). The CDR3 contains 14 residues. The chain's CDR3 is CASSLRQGTYEQYF. The CDR3 nucleotides read TGTGCCAGCAGCTTAAGACAGGGAACCTACGAGCAGTACTTC.

The chain recombines TRBV25-1 with TRBJ1-5; TRBD1 matches at 7 bases. This CDR3 spans 15 amino acids. Germline-derived CDR1 and CDR2 are MGHDK and SYGVNS. V trimming: 6 bases; J trimming: 3 bases; junction bases outside the gene matches: 8. CDR3 nucleotides: TGTGCCAGCAGGAGGGGGACAGAACACAATCAGCCCCAGCATTTT. Its translation: CASRRGTEHNQPQHF. Looking up the rest from reference TRBV25-1 and TRBJ1-5 gives the full variable domain: EADIYQTPRYLVIGTGKKITLECSQTMGHDKMYWYQQDPGMELHLIHYSYGVNSTEKGDLSSESTVSRIRTEHFPLTLESARPSHTSQYLCASRRGTEHNQPQHFGDGTRLSIL.

This chain links TRBV7-2 with TRBJ2-1; 10 bases map to TRBD2. Germline assignment: CDR1 SGHTA and CDR2 FQGNSA. V was pared by 5 bases and J by 5 bases, with 6 bases of the junction left unmatched. The CDR3 has 15 amino acids. This CDR3 is CASSLGLATNNEQFF. The CDR3 DNA sequence: TGTGCCAGCAGCCTGGGACTAGCGACAAACAATGAGCAGTTCTTC. Full variable domain (remainder filled in from reference TRBV7-2 and TRBJ2-1): GAGVSQSPSNKVTEKGKDVELRCDPISGHTALYWYRQSLGQGLEFLIYFQGNSAPDKSGLPSDRFSAERTGGSVSTLTIQRTQQEDSAVYLCASSLGLATNNEQFFGPGTRLTVL.

The rearrangement links TRBV27 to TRBJ2-7; D may correspond to TRBD1 or TRBD2 (5 bases each). V was shortened by 8 bases and J by 2 bases, with 34 bases between the two germline ends. The germline V gene has CDR1 MNHEY and CDR2 SMNVEV (reference sequence). The CDR3 runs 20 residues. CDR3: CASPTPTPGAHVKKAYEQYF. The CDR3 DNA sequence: TGTGCCAGCCCAACCCCAACCCCCGGGGCCCACGTTAAAAAGGCCTACGAGCAGTACTTC.

V usage is TRBV30 and J usage is TRBJ1-5; D gene unclear. Per the germline V gene, CDR1 is GTSNPN and CDR2 is SVGIG (reference sequence). V shed 5 bases and J shed 6 bases, with 17 bases lying between them. The CDR3 spans 14 residues. The CDR3 nucleotides are TGTGCCTGGGATAGATCGGCGGTAGGTCAGCCCCAGCATTTT. It is translated as CAWDRSAVGQPQHF.

The rearrangement uses TRBV5-8 and TRBJ1-3; the match to TRBD1 covers 9 bases. J gave up 2 bases and V 4 bases, and 4 bases lay outside the gene matches. This CDR3 region has 15 residues. In germline, CDR1 is SGHTS, CDR2 YDEGEE. CDR3 nucleotide sequence: TGTGCCAGCAGCGGGGACAGGGTCGCTGGAAACACCATATATTTT. As protein: CASSGDRVAGNTIYF.

The chain is built from TRBV5-5 and TRBJ2-3; tentative D call: TRBD2 (6 bases). Looked up from germline, CDR1 is SGHKS and CDR2 is YYEKEE (reference sequence). The V and J ends lost 3 bases and 4 bases respectively, with 6 bases between them. The CDR3 totals 12 residues. CDR3 region: CASSSGADTQYF. In DNA, the CDR3 is TGTGCCAGCAGCTCGGGAGCAGATACGCAGTATTTT.

The genes are TRBV7-9 and TRBJ1-6; tentatively, D is TRBD1 (6 bases). CDR1 is SEHNR, CDR2 FQNEAQ, per germline (reference sequence). CDR3 length: 16 amino acids. Deletions cut 7 bases from V and 5 bases from J, with 18 bases between. CDR3 loop: CASNFPGGADNSPLHF. The CDR3 DNA reads as TGTGCCAGCAATTTTCCCGGGGGCGCAGATAATTCACCCCTCCACTTT.

The rearrangement links TRBV11-2 to TRBJ1-1; D ambiguous. V gave up 7 bases and J gave up 0 bases, with 12 bases separating them. The CDR3 sequence is 14 residues long. CDR1 and CDR2 from the germline V gene are SGHAT and FQNNGV. The CDR3: CASKLGHMNTEAFF. The CDR3 DNA reads TGTGCCAGCAAACTAGGGCACATGAACACTGAAGCTTTCTTT.

The chain combines TRBV6-5 with TRBJ2-5; D may be TRBD2 (6 bases). CDR1 is MNHEY, CDR2 SVGAGI, per germline. V dropped 7 bases and J dropped 0 bases, with 12 bases sitting between them. The CDR3 is 14 amino acids. Here the CDR3 reads CASTRRDYQETQYF. CDR3 sequence (DNA): TGTGCCAGCACCCGCCGGGACTACCAAGAGACCCAGTACTTC.

The chain is built from TRBV13 and TRBJ2-1; TRBD2 matches at 9 bases. The V gene end was trimmed by 8 bases and the J gene end by 4 bases; junction bases not matched to a gene: 6. This CDR3 region has 14 residues. The germline gives CDR1 PRHDT, CDR2 FYEKMQ (reference sequence). Written as DNA, the CDR3 is TGTGCCAGCGGCGGGAGGGATATATACAATGAGCAGTTCTTC. Protein: CASGGRDIYNEQFF.

The V and J genes are TRBV7-3 and TRBJ1-1; a weak D match, TRBD1 (6 bases). V lost 5 bases to trimming and J lost 4 bases, with 26 bases between them. The V gene's germline CDR1 is SGHTA and CDR2 FQGTGA. The CDR3 totals 18 residues. DNA of the CDR3: TGTGCCAGCAGCACCACACAGCGGACAGCTACGATAATCACTGAAGCTTTCTTT. Encoded protein: CASSTTQRTATIITEAFF. The full variable domain, with the rest looked up from reference TRBV7-3 and TRBJ1-1, is GAGVSQTPSNKVTEKGKYVELRCDPISGHTALYWYRQSLGQGPEFLIYFQGTGAADDSGLPNDRFFAVRPEGSVSTLKIQRTERGDSAVYLCASSTTQRTATIITEAFFGQGTRLTVV.